The 23 T cell receptor beta chains below come from one sample, sequenced in a study of OX40 agonist ivuxolimab in advanced cancers. Libraries were prepared by immunoSEQ multiplex PCR; TCRdb keeps only in-frame clonotypes and omits some of them. The sample carries 70,000 to 75,000 clones, roughly 92% recorded once. The material was CD4+ or CD8+ T cells sorted from blood, obtained in a trial of the OX40 agonist ivuxolimab. These receptors originate from an adult with an advanced solid tumor such as melanoma, head and neck, liver or kidney cancer.

This clone appeared once. The CDR3 coding sequence is TGTGCCTGGAGTAAGAGCACTGAAGCTTTCTTT. Its translation is CAWSKSTEAFF. The chain carries TRBV30 and TRBJ1-1; D is ambiguous. This CDR3 region has 11 residues. Between the trimmed V and J ends, which lost 2 bases and 4 bases, there was a span of 5 bases. CDR1 is GTSNPN and CDR2 is SVGIG in the germline V gene (reference sequence).

V is TRBV30 and J is TRBJ2-5, with 14 bases fitting TRBD2. The V segment lost 3 bases and the J segment 5 bases; nucleotides outside the gene matches: 8. CDR1 is GTSNPN and CDR2 is SVGIG in the germline V gene (reference sequence). The CDR3 has 16 residues. The CDR3 is CAWSVRTSGRLETQYF. The CDR3 DNA sequence: TGTGCCTGGAGCGTAAGGACTAGCGGGAGGTTGGAGACCCAGTACTTC.

This chain uses TRBV19 with TRBJ2-2, with 16 bases fitting TRBD2. With 7 bases clipped from V and 5 bases from J, the junction kept 4 bases outside the gene matches. This CDR3 has 16 residues. Germline V gives CDR1 LNHDA, CDR2 SQIVND (reference sequence). CDR3 amino acids: CASKGLAGGETGELFF. DNA for the CDR3: TGTGCCAGTAAGGGACTAGCGGGAGGGGAGACCGGGGAGCTGTTTTTT. The full variable domain, with the rest looked up from reference TRBV19 and TRBJ2-2, is DGGITQSPKYLFRKEGQNVTLSCEQNLNHDAMYWYRQDPGQGLRLIYYSQIVNDFQKGDIAEGYSVSREKKESFPLTVTSAQKNPTAFYLCASKGLAGGETGELFFGEGSRLTVL.

A single count supports this clone. This chain connects TRBV27 to TRBJ2-7, with 8 nucleotides matching TRBD1. Germline V gene data show CDR1 as MNHEY and CDR2 as SMNVEV (reference sequence). V shed 8 bases, J shed 0 bases, and the junction held 6 bases outside the gene matches. This CDR3 is 14 amino acids long. The CDR3 nucleotides are TGTGCCAGCGGTAGACAGGGGCCCTCCTACGAGCAGTACTTC. Amino acid sequence: CASGRQGPSYEQYF.

This clone occurred a few times. V is TRBV14 and J is TRBJ2-5; 8 bases align to TRBD2. CDR3 length: 14 amino acids. V lost 5 bases to trimming and J lost 5 bases; unmatched junction nucleotides: 7. Germline values: CDR1 SGHDN, CDR2 FVKESK. The CDR3 nucleotides are TGTGCCAGCAGCGCCGGGACTAGAAGCGAGACCCAGTACTTC. It translates to CASSAGTRSETQYF.

The rearrangement joins TRBV6-5 to TRBJ2-3; tentative D call: TRBD1 (8 bases). Trimming took off 7 bases at V and 7 bases at J, with 18 bases between the two ends. The germline V gene has CDR1 MNHEY and CDR2 SVGAGI. This CDR3 comprises 14 residues. In nucleotides, the CDR3 is TGTGCCAGCACTCCTAACAGGGGGGGGTATACGCAGTATTTT. Translating it yields CASTPNRGGYTQYF.

The chain employs TRBV12-5 and TRBJ2-7, with 8 bases matching TRBD2. The CDR3 loop spans 13 amino acids. V trimming: 6 bases; J trimming: 3 bases; junction bases outside the gene matches: 4. The germline V gene encodes CDR1 LGHNT and CDR2 FRNRAP. In DNA, the CDR3 is TGTGCTAGTGGGCGGGGGGCGGACTACGAGCAGTACTTC. Amino acids: CASGRGADYEQYF.

The chain couples TRBV5-1 to TRBJ2-2; D unresolved. Germline loops: CDR1 SGHRS, CDR2 YFSETQ. The CDR3 spans 16 residues. Trimming took 0 bases from V and 0 from J, leaving 9 bases between them. The CDR3 coding sequence is TGCGCCAGCAGCTTGGATCCACAGACGAACACCGGGGAGCTGTTTTTT. It specifies CASSLDPQTNTGELFF.

The V call is TRBV19, the J call TRBJ1-4; no clear D. V gave up 5 bases and J gave up 6 bases, with 16 bases separating them. CDR1 is LNHDA and CDR2 is SQIVND in the germline V gene (reference sequence). This CDR3 comprises 15 residues. The CDR3 loop reads CASSSSAGLYEKLFF. The CDR3 nucleotides read TGTGCCAGTAGTTCCTCAGCAGGCCTTTATGAAAAACTGTTTTTT. The full variable domain, its missing parts supplied by reference TRBV19 and TRBJ1-4, is DGGITQSPKYLFRKEGQNVTLSCEQNLNHDAMYWYRQDPGQGLRLIYYSQIVNDFQKGDIAEGYSVSREKKESFPLTVTSAQKNPTAFYLCASSSSAGLYEKLFFGSGTQLSVL.

The chain joins TRBV9 to TRBJ2-1, with D unclear. The CDR3 runs 14 residues. Between the trimmed V and J ends, which lost 4 bases and 0 bases, there was a span of 8 bases. Germline CDR1 reads SGDLS; CDR2 reads YYNGEE. The CDR3 loop reads CASSPRSSYNEQFF. The CDR3, as DNA: TGTGCCAGCAGCCCGCGAAGCTCCTACAATGAGCAGTTCTTC.

The chain employs TRBV30 and TRBJ2-3, with TRBD2 identical over 10 bases. CDR3 length equals 14 residues. The ends lost 4 bases at V and 1 base at J; junction bases unmatched: 2. Germline CDR1 is GTSNPN and CDR2 is SVGIG (reference sequence). CDR3 protein: CAWTLAGGTDTQYF. CDR3 sequence (DNA): TGTGCCTGGACCCTAGCGGGGGGCACAGATACGCAGTATTTT.

The gene calls are TRBV6-6 and TRBJ1-1; 7 bases fit TRBD1. Germline CDR1 and CDR2: MNHNY and SVGAGI (reference sequence). This CDR3 has 13 residues. V gave up 7 bases and J gave up 4 bases; unmatched junction bases: 6. This chain's CDR3 is CASTATGATEAFF. Written as DNA, the CDR3 is TGTGCCAGCACCGCAACAGGGGCCACTGAAGCTTTCTTT.

V and J are TRBV2 and TRBJ2-2, with D unclear. The CDR3 sequence is 15 residues long. Germline values: CDR1 SNHLY, CDR2 FYNNEI. Trimming removed 6 bases at V and 6 bases at J, with 17 bases between. The CDR3 region is CASSRGSSNPGELFF. The CDR3 DNA reads as TGTGCCAGCAGCCGAGGAAGTAGCAATCCCGGGGAGCTGTTTTTT.

As regards this clone: Other DNA sequences of this sample code for an identical CDR3. The V call is TRBV6-5, the J call TRBJ1-2; tentatively, D is TRBD1 (5 bases). CDR3 size: 13 residues. Germline CDR1 is MNHEY and CDR2 is SVGAGI. V was trimmed by 4 bases and J by 3 bases, leaving 9 bases between them. The CDR3 nucleotides are TGTGCCAGCAGTTTCGGGGCCCACTATGGCTACACCTTC. It yields the protein CASSFGAHYGYTF.

This clone occurred once. V gene TRBV7-6 combines with J gene TRBJ2-7; TRBD2 might be the D (5 bases). Trimming removed 3 bases from V and 7 bases from J, with 19 bases in between. Germline V gene sequence: CDR1 SGHVS, CDR2 FNYEAQ. The CDR3 has 15 residues. CDR3 residues: CASSFGDLRSGEQYF. CDR3 in DNA: TGTGCCAGCAGCTTCGGGGATCTCCGCTCGGGAGAGCAGTACTTC.

The V and J genes are TRBV2 and TRBJ1-3; unclear D gene. V lost 1 base and J 4 bases, leaving 8 bases between the germline ends. The CDR3 contains 14 residues. Germline lookup yields CDR1 SNHLY and CDR2 FYNNEI. The CDR3 sequence is CASSEGTSGNTIYF. As DNA, the CDR3 is TGTGCCAGCAGTGAAGGTACCTCGGGAAACACCATATATTTT.

As concerns this clone: At one boundary the junction diverges from the germline segment, which might be a read error. This chain connects TRBV2 to TRBJ2-1; D is unclear. Germline lookup yields CDR1 SNHLY and CDR2 FYNNEI. This CDR3 has 10 residues. The CDR3 DNA reads as TGTGCCAGCAGTGAAATAGTGCTGGTCTTC. Its protein is CASSEIVLVF.

The rearrangement uses TRBV30 and TRBJ1-3; D possibly corresponds to TRBD1 (5 bases). Trimming removed 3 bases at V and 3 bases at J, with 18 bases between. The CDR3 loop spans 16 amino acids. CDR1 and CDR2 from the germline V gene are GTSNPN and SVGIG (reference sequence). DNA for the CDR3: TGTGCCTGGAGACGGGGGGGAGGAGTGGTTGGAAACACCATATATTTT. It translates to CAWRRGGGVVGNTIYF.

CDR3 protein: CASRPSSGSYEQYF. For the CDR3, the DNA is TGTGCCAGCCGGCCGTCTAGCGGGAGTTACGAGCAGTACTTC. This chain connects TRBV2 to TRBJ2-7; 10 bases match TRBD2. This CDR3 region has 14 residues. V lost 8 bases to trimming and J lost 4 bases; unmatched junction nucleotides: 8. Germline V CDR1 and CDR2: SNHLY, FYNNEI.

For the CDR3, the DNA is TGCGCCAGCAGCTCCGGGACAGTCTACAATGAGCAGTTCTTC. Translated, it gives CASSSGTVYNEQFF. The chain recombines TRBV5-1 with TRBJ2-1, with 7 bases matching TRBD1. Per germline, CDR1 SGHRS and CDR2 YFSETQ. There are 14 residues in the CDR3. After removal of 3 bases from V and 3 bases from J, the junction contained 3 bases not matched to a gene.

V and J are TRBV5-6 and TRBJ2-7; 9 nucleotides align to TRBD1. The CDR3 runs 15 residues. Germline CDR1 and CDR2: SGHDT and YYEEEE. With V trimmed by 4 bases and J by 7 bases, 12 bases remained unmatched. The CDR3 nucleotides read TGTGCCAGCAGCCTGCCCGGGACAGGGAAGACGGAGCAGTACTTC. Translation gives CASSLPGTGKTEQYF.

Notes on this clone: Other DNA sequences in this specimen translate into the identical CDR3. The CDR3 spells CASSFRENTEAFF. CDR3 DNA: TGTGCCAGCAGTTTTAGGGAGAACACTGAAGCTTTCTTT. The V gene is TRBV27, the J gene TRBJ1-1; D is uncertain. The germline V gene encodes CDR1 MNHEY and CDR2 SMNVEV (reference sequence). V lost 3 bases and J 1 base, leaving 6 bases between the germline ends. The CDR3 totals 13 residues.

This chain uses TRBV27 with TRBJ2-7; a weak D match, TRBD1 (6 bases). V lost 2 bases, J lost 0 bases, and 11 bases lay in between. Germline CDR1 reads MNHEY; CDR2 reads SMNVEV (reference sequence). This CDR3 spans 15 amino acids. This CDR3 reads CASSLGIGGSYEQYF. CDR3 nucleotides: TGTGCCAGCAGTTTAGGTATAGGGGGCTCCTACGAGCAGTACTTC.